This T cell receptor (beta chain) was recovered during a study of molecular identifiers for immune sequencing clone quantification. Study results and caveats: The sizes of highly expanded clones could be underestimated when identical TCR molecules share a barcode.

The CDR3 has 15 amino acids. Germline loops: CDR1 LNHNV, CDR2 YYDKDF (reference sequence). V was pared by 0 bases and J by 6 bases, with 15 bases between. Libraries of bulk TCR were made by previously described methods (with listed TCR primers). From the PCR reads, TCRdb called clonotypes with MiXCR, one entry per CDR3 protein. Among a few hundred thousand distinct CDR3 sequences listed, 24% were seen once. There are a few counts of this clonotype. The antigen remains undetermined. The source material was naive CD8+ T cells from blood, with Jurkat cell RNA spiked in. The subset denotes: FACS-sorted CD8+CD4-CCR7+CD45RA+ naive T cells. The chain joins TRBV15 to TRBJ2-7; perhaps TRBD2 as D (7 bases). The sequence was obtained from a human donor in good health. Some libraries in this study had Jurkat cell RNA spiked in. CDR3: CATSRDRGATSEQYF. DNA for the CDR3: TGTGCCACCAGCAGAGATCGGGGGGCTACGTCCGAGCAGTACTTC.